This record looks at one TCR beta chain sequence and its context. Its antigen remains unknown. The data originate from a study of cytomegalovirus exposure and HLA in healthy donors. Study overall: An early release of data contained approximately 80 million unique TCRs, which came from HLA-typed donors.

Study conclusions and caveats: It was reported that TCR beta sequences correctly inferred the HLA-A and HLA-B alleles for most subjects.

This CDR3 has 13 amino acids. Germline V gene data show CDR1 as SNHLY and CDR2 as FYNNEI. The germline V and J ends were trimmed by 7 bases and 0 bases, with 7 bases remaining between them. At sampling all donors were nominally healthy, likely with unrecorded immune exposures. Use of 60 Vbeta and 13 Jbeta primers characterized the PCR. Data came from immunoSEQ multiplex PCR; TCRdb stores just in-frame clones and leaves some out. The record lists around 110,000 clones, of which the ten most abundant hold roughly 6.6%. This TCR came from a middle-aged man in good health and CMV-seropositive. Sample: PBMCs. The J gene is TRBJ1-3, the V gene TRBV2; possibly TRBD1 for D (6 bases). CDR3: CASKQGSGNTIYF. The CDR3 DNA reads TGTGCCAGCAAACAGGGCTCTGGAAACACCATATATTTT.